This TCR beta chain was captured in a study of Ad26.COV2.S vaccination and SARS-CoV-2 variants. Repertoires were generated with immunoSEQ multiplex PCR, while TCRdb's copy carries only in-frame clones and drops some. Counted here are approximately 250,000 clones, approximately 88% occurring once; the ten biggest clones make up just under 3%. Treatment in this sample: 19 received Ad26.COV2.S at low or high dose, single or two shots; about 5 received placebo; per-sample allocation not given. Specimens were obtained on day 63 following the first vaccine or placebo injection. V lost 5 bases and J lost 7, with 15 bases in between. CDR3 length: 14 residues. Germline V gives CDR1 SGHTA, CDR2 FQGNSA.

Material: peripheral blood, obtained in a trial of Ad26.COV2.S vaccine versus placebo. This chain uses TRBV7-2 with TRBJ2-1, with D possibly matching TRBD2 (5 bases). The TCR originated in a person between 18 and 59 years old who received the Ad26.COV2.S COVID-19 vaccine or a placebo. CDR3 coding DNA: TGTGCCAGCAGCCAACGGACTCCAATGAATGAGCAGTTCTTC. This encodes CASSQRTPMNEQFF.